This passage covers 22 T cell receptor beta chains from one sample sequenced in a study of cytomegalovirus exposure and HLA in healthy donors. TCRdb keeps only in-frame clones here, not all; method: immunoSEQ multiplex PCR. The top ten hold 3% to 3.5% of the sample, which has 90,000 to 130,000 clones, about 85% seen once. The source material was PBMCs. The receptors here all came from a woman aged 18-35 years in good health and CMV-seronegative.

This chain links TRBV9 with TRBJ2-7, with D possibly being TRBD2 (5 bases). The CDR3 has 13 residues. The germline gives CDR1 SGDLS, CDR2 YYNGEE. The germline V and J ends were trimmed by 4 bases and 2 bases, with 10 bases remaining between them. CDR3 sequence: CASSMDSTYEQYF. In DNA, the CDR3 is TGTGCCAGCAGCATGGACTCTACCTACGAGCAGTACTTC.

This chain uses TRBV2 with TRBJ1-2; D might be TRBD1 (6 bases). CDR1 is SNHLY and CDR2 is FYNNEI in the germline V gene. The CDR3 has 14 amino acids. The V end lost 5 bases, the J end lost 4 bases, and 14 bases lay between the germline ends. The DNA of the CDR3 is TGTGCCAGCAGTTGGGACACAAGAACCTATGGCTACACCTTC. Protein product: CASSWDTRTYGYTF. Combining the CDR3 with reference TRBV2 and TRBJ1-2 gives the whole variable domain EPEVTQTPSHQVTQMGQEVILRCVPISNHLYFYWYRQILGQKVEFLVSFYNNEISEKSEIFDDQFSVERPDGSNFTLKIRSTKLEDSAMYFCASSWDTRTYGYTFGSGTRLTVV.

V is TRBV5-1 and J is TRBJ1-2; TRBD1 matches 8 bases. CDR3 length equals 14 residues. Germline CDR1 reads SGHRS; CDR2 reads YFSETQ. V lost 4 bases and J lost 7; bases outside the gene matches: 9. The CDR3 sequence: CASSGGQGYSGYTF. CDR3 DNA: TGCGCCAGCAGCGGAGGACAGGGTTACTCTGGCTACACCTTC.

The chain links TRBV6-1 to TRBJ1-1, with D possibly TRBD1 on 6 matching bases. V was pared by 5 bases and J by 4 bases, with 14 bases between. The CDR3 contains 14 residues. Germline-derived CDR1 and CDR2 are MNHNS and SASEGT. The CDR3 nucleotides read TGTGCCAGCAGTCTAACAGGGAGGGCCACTGAAGCTTTCTTT. Amino acids: CASSLTGRATEAFF.

The chain uses TRBV5-5 and TRBJ1-1; D call uncertain. Trimming removed 0 bases at V and 0 bases at J, with 9 bases between. The CDR3 covers 15 residues. Germline CDR1 reads SGHKS; CDR2 reads YYEKEE (reference sequence). The CDR3 protein is CASSLDPTMNTEAFF. The CDR3, as DNA: TGTGCCAGCAGCTTGGACCCCACAATGAACACTGAAGCTTTCTTT.

The rearrangement uses TRBV13 and TRBJ1-1; no reliable D call. This CDR3 contains 12 residues. V lost 5 bases and J lost 7, with 11 bases in between. In germline, CDR1 is PRHDT, CDR2 FYEKMQ (reference sequence). The CDR3 loop is CASSDGRGEAFF. DNA for the CDR3: TGTGCCAGCAGCGATGGACGGGGTGAAGCTTTCTTT.

The rearrangement uses TRBV6-5 and TRBJ2-1; 9 nucleotides align to TRBD2. Trimming removed 5 bases from V and 5 bases from J; junction bases left unmatched: 7. The CDR3 extends over 15 amino acids. The germline CDR1 and CDR2 sequences are MNHEY and SVGAGI. The CDR3 nucleotides read TGTGCCAGCAGTGTCCATAGCGGGGGTAACAATGAGCAGTTCTTC. The encoded protein is CASSVHSGGNNEQFF.

The genes are TRBV2 and TRBJ2-2, with 8 nucleotides matching TRBD1. Losses at the gene ends were 4 bases for V and 6 bases for J; bases not matched to a gene: 1. The CDR3 runs to 13 residues. Germline CDR1 is SNHLY and CDR2 is FYNNEI. In DNA form, the CDR3 reads TGTGCCAGCAGTGCAGGGGGCGCCGGGGAGCTGTTTTTT. This encodes CASSAGGAGELFF.

There are a few counts of this clone. V and J are TRBV6-1 and TRBJ2-7, with 12 bases fitting TRBD2. The CDR3 consists of 15 residues. The V gene end was trimmed by 2 bases and the J gene end by 5 bases; junction bases not matched to a gene: 4. CDR1 MNHNS and CDR2 SASEGT come from the germline V gene. This chain's CDR3 is CASSELAGGPDEQYF. CDR3 bases: TGTGCCAGCAGTGAACTAGCGGGGGGGCCCGACGAGCAGTACTTC.

This chain connects TRBV6-6 to TRBJ1-1; D perhaps matches TRBD1 (5 bases). Germline assignment: CDR1 MNHNY and CDR2 SVGAGI (reference sequence). V gave up 6 bases and J gave up 1 base, with 9 bases separating them. CDR3 length equals 13 residues. In DNA form, the CDR3 reads TGTGCCAGCAGCCGACAGAGGAACACTGAAGCTTTCTTT. Encoded protein: CASSRQRNTEAFF.

The genes are TRBV28 and TRBJ2-2, with D tentatively TRBD1 (5 bases). Germline V gene data show CDR1 as MDHEN and CDR2 as SYDVKM. This CDR3 comprises 14 residues. V lost 3 bases and J 5 bases, leaving 10 bases between the germline ends. CDR3 sequence reads: CASSFLGETGELFF. CDR3 nucleotides: TGTGCCAGCAGTTTTTTAGGGGAAACCGGGGAGCTGTTTTTT.

In DNA form, the CDR3 reads TGTGCCAGTAGTCGGGTGGAGGGGGCGAGTCAGCCCCAGCATTTT. Protein sequence: CASSRVEGASQPQHF. This chain uses TRBV19 with TRBJ1-5; 7 nucleotides match TRBD1. V dropped 5 bases and J dropped 6; count of bases not matched to a gene: 10. CDR1 is LNHDA and CDR2 is SQIVND in the germline V gene (reference sequence). There are 15 residues in the CDR3.

Only one count was recorded for this clone. The rearrangement uses TRBV27 and TRBJ2-1, with D maybe TRBD2 (5 bases). The germline V gene has CDR1 MNHEY and CDR2 SMNVEV (reference sequence). This CDR3 has 13 residues. V gave up 8 bases and J gave up 10 bases, with 18 bases separating them. In DNA form, the CDR3 reads TGTGCCAGCGGCTTGACACGGGGTCGGGAGCAGTTCTTC. It yields the protein CASGLTRGREQFF.

The count of this clone is one. The chain's CDR3 is CASSLGQGGQETQYF. For the CDR3, the DNA is TGTGCCAGCAGCTTAGGACAGGGGGGACAAGAGACCCAGTACTTC. The J gene is TRBJ2-5, the V gene TRBV11-3; 9 bases line up with TRBD1. The CDR3 spans 15 residues. V gave up 1 base and J gave up 2 bases; unmatched junction bases: 2. The germline gives CDR1 SGHNT, CDR2 YENEEA.

The chain links TRBV4-2 to TRBJ2-5; no clear D gene. The CDR3 totals 14 residues. The V end lost 4 bases, the J end lost 0 bases, and 9 bases lay between the germline ends. The germline gives CDR1 LGHNA, CDR2 YNFKEQ. CDR3 DNA: TGTGCCAGCAGCCCTAATACGTACCAAGAGACCCAGTACTTC. Its protein product is CASSPNTYQETQYF.

This chain links TRBV7-9 with TRBJ1-1; 8 bases agree with TRBD1. Germline loops: CDR1 SEHNR, CDR2 FQNEAQ (reference sequence). V trimming: 5 bases; J trimming: 1 base; junction bases outside the gene matches: 0. This CDR3 has 13 amino acids. In DNA, the CDR3 is TGTGCCAGCAGCACAGGGGGGAACACTGAAGCTTTCTTT. Translated, it gives CASSTGGNTEAFF. The whole variable domain, remainder taken from reference TRBV7-9 and TRBJ1-1, is DTGVSQNPRHKITKRGQNVTFRCDPISEHNRLYWYRQTLGQGPEFLTYFQNEAQLEKSRLLSDRFSAERPKGSFSTLEIQRTEQGDSAMYLCASSTGGNTEAFFGQGTRLTVV.

The V call is TRBV6-8, the J call TRBJ1-5; TRBD1 is a possible D gene (6 bases). The germline gives CDR1 MNHGY, CDR2 SAAAGT. The CDR3 is made up of 16 amino acids. With 0 bases removed from V and 9 bases from J, the gap between germline ends came to 18 bases. The CDR3, as DNA: TGTGCCAGCAGTTACTCAGGGACAAAAACCACCAGGCCCCAGCATTTT. It encodes CASSYSGTKTTRPQHF.

The chain combines TRBV28 with TRBJ1-5; 12 bases line up with TRBD1. The CDR3 spans 18 residues. J was trimmed by 0 bases and V by 6 bases; bases with no gene match: 9. Germline CDR1 reads MDHEN; CDR2 reads SYDVKM. CDR3 bases: TGTGCCAGCAGCTCAAGGGACAGGGGGCCCTATAGCAATCAGCCCCAGCATTTT. The encoded protein is CASSSRDRGPYSNQPQHF.

V is TRBV6-5 and J is TRBJ2-5; TRBD2 agrees at 7 bases. Germline CDR1 and CDR2: MNHEY and SVGAGI. The CDR3 runs 14 residues. Trimming cost V 6 bases and J 3 bases; bases outside gene matches: 7. The CDR3 DNA reads TGTGCCAGCAGGGAACTAGCGCGGGAAGAGACCCAGTACTTC. Its protein is CASRELAREETQYF.

The rearrangement joins TRBV27 to TRBJ1-4; TRBD1 agrees at 7 bases. Germline-derived CDR1 and CDR2 are MNHEY and SMNVEV (reference sequence). V lost 0 bases and J lost 8; bases outside the gene matches: 9. The CDR3 is made up of 16 amino acids. CDR3 amino acids: CASSLSYRGVDEKLFF. The CDR3 bases are TGTGCCAGCAGTTTATCCTACAGGGGCGTCGACGAAAAACTGTTTTTT.

This clone was seen once. V usage is TRBV13 and J usage is TRBJ2-7; no definite D call. The CDR3 runs 13 residues. With 1 base removed from V and 7 bases from J, the gap between germline ends came to 11 bases. Germline values: CDR1 PRHDT, CDR2 FYEKMQ (reference sequence). The CDR3 DNA is TGTGCCAGCAGCTTAGCGATCCTGCGGGAGCAGTACTTC. As protein: CASSLAILREQYF.

The DNA of the CDR3 is TGTGCCAGCAGCTCCCTTAGGACAGGGGTCCTCTACGAGCAGTACTTC. Protein: CASSSLRTGVLYEQYF. The chain links TRBV11-2 to TRBJ2-7; 9 nucleotides align to TRBD1. The CDR3 extends over 16 amino acids. J was trimmed by 3 bases and V by 4 bases; bases with no gene match: 10. Germline V CDR1 and CDR2: SGHAT, FQNNGV.